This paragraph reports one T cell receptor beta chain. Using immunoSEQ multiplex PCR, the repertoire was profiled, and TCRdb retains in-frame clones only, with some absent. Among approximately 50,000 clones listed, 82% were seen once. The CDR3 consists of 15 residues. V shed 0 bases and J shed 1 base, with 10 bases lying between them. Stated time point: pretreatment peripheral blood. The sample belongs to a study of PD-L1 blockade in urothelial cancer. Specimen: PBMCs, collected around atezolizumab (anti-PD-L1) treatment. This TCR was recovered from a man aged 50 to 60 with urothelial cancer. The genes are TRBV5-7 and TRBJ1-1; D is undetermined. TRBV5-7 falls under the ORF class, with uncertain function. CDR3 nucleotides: TGTGCCAGCAGCTTGGATGCGGATCCGAACACTGAAGCTTTCTTT. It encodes CASSLDADPNTEAFF.